These 23 T cell receptor beta chains originate from one sample sequenced in a study of cytomegalovirus exposure and HLA in healthy donors. The data were produced by immunoSEQ multiplex PCR, yet TCRdb's version contains in-frame clones alone and is incomplete. The sample lists a few hundred thousand clones, roughly 90% occurring once. The specimen was PBMCs. The receptors shown here come from a woman younger than 35 in good health and CMV-seronegative.

The chain joins TRBV4-3 to TRBJ2-7; TRBD1 is a possible D gene (5 bases). The germline V and J ends were trimmed by 1 base and 1 base, with 11 bases remaining between them. There are 15 residues in the CDR3. Germline V CDR1 and CDR2: LGHNA, YSLEER. CDR3 sequence: CASSQGTRASYEQYF. Written as DNA, the CDR3 is TGCGCCAGCAGCCAAGGAACCAGGGCTTCCTACGAGCAGTACTTC.

This chain joins TRBV11-1 and TRBJ2-7; 9 bases match TRBD1. The CDR3 covers 14 residues. Germline V CDR1 and CDR2: SGHAT, FQDESV (reference sequence). Losses at the gene ends were 5 bases for V and 6 bases for J; bases not matched to a gene: 8. The CDR3 region has the DNA TGTGCCAGCAGCCTAGGGGGACAGGGTATCGAGCAGTACGTC. Its protein is CASSLGGQGIEQYV.

This clone was recorded only once. The chain joins TRBV2 to TRBJ2-1, with D tentatively TRBD1 (5 bases). The V end was cut by 0 bases, the J end by 0 bases, with 9 bases between. CDR1 is SNHLY, CDR2 FYNNEI, per germline. The CDR3 consists of 16 residues. The CDR3 reads CASSEALQGSYNEQFF. The CDR3 DNA sequence: TGTGCCAGCAGTGAAGCTCTTCAGGGCTCCTACAATGAGCAGTTCTTC.

The genes are TRBV7-2 and TRBJ2-5; perhaps TRBD2 as D (6 bases). The CDR3 runs 14 residues. Trimming pared 2 bases from V and 5 bases from J, leaving 12 bases between. Germline values: CDR1 SGHTA, CDR2 FQGNSA. The DNA of the CDR3 is TGTGCCAGCAGCTTACTGGGTGGGGGGGAGACCCAGTACTTC. It is translated as CASSLLGGGETQYF.

This chain uses TRBV12-1 with TRBJ1-2; the table's D call, TRBD1, has no DNA check behind it. TRBV12-1 constitutes a pseudogene. This CDR3 is 13 amino acids long. The CDR3 bases are TGTGCCAGCAGCTCCAAGGGACAGACCGGCTACACCTTC. Translating gives CASSSKGQTGYTF.

CDR3 coding DNA: TGTGCCAGCACCTACAGCAGCCAGGGCTCCTACAATGAGCAGTTCTTC. Its translation is CASTYSSQGSYNEQFF. V is TRBV25-1 and J is TRBJ2-1; tentatively, D is TRBD1 (5 bases). V gave up 7 bases and J gave up 0 bases, with 16 bases separating them. Germline CDR1 is MGHDK and CDR2 is SYGVNS. The CDR3 is 16 amino acids.

V is TRBV11-1 and J is TRBJ2-7; D is perhaps TRBD2 (6 bases). This CDR3 has 13 residues. Germline V gene sequence: CDR1 SGHAT, CDR2 FQDESV (reference sequence). V was pared by 5 bases and J by 6 bases, with 14 bases between. The CDR3 loop is CASSARVGGEQYF. CDR3 in DNA: TGTGCCAGCAGCGCTAGAGTGGGGGGCGAGCAGTACTTC.

The CDR3 here is CASSYSRQANYGYTF. The DNA of the CDR3 is TGTGCCAGCAGTTACTCGAGACAGGCTAACTATGGCTACACCTTC. The chain employs TRBV6-5 and TRBJ1-2; possible D gene TRBD1, 6 bases. The CDR3 is 15 amino acids. The V end was cut by 0 bases, the J end by 0 bases, with 8 bases between. The V gene's germline CDR1 is MNHEY and CDR2 SVGAGI.

The gene calls are TRBV27 and TRBJ1-2; 7 bases agree with TRBD1. CDR1 is MNHEY and CDR2 is SMNVEV in the germline V gene (reference sequence). CDR3 length: 14 residues. V was clipped by 0 bases and J by 4 bases; unmatched bases: 2. CDR3 region: CASSLSWDSYGYTF. CDR3 in DNA: TGTGCCAGCAGTTTATCGTGGGACAGCTATGGCTACACCTTC.

The chain uses TRBV6-1 and TRBJ2-5; tentatively, D is TRBD2 (5 bases). Germline CDR1 MNHNS, CDR2 SASEGT. V shed 7 bases and J shed 5 bases, with 20 bases lying between them. This CDR3 is 15 amino acids long. CDR3 sequence (DNA): TGTGCCAGCATACCTCGCGGAGGTCGTTGGGAGACCCAGTACTTC. Its translation is CASIPRGGRWETQYF.

This clone was seen only a few times. The chain is built from TRBV4-3 and TRBJ1-2, with D possibly being TRBD1 (5 bases). V lost 2 bases and J lost 3, with 13 bases in between. Germline CDR1 and CDR2: LGHNA and YSLEER. The CDR3 has 15 amino acids. The CDR3 nucleotides are TGCGCCAGCAGCCAAAGAGCGGGGGGTGACTATGGCTACACCTTC. Protein product: CASSQRAGGDYGYTF.

The J gene is TRBJ2-5, the V gene TRBV2, with TRBD2 identical over 7 bases. The CDR3 sequence is 13 residues long. Germline values: CDR1 SNHLY, CDR2 FYNNEI. V shed 8 bases, J shed 4 bases, and the junction held 7 bases outside the gene matches. CDR3 sequence reads: CASSGLPPETQYF. The CDR3 bases are TGTGCCAGCTCGGGACTACCCCCAGAGACCCAGTACTTC.

The V gene is TRBV4-1, the J gene TRBJ1-1, with D possibly being TRBD1 (5 bases). V was trimmed by 2 bases and J by 1 base, leaving 14 bases between them. The CDR3 spans 16 residues. Germline V gene sequence: CDR1 MGHRA, CDR2 YSYEKL. The CDR3 loop reads CASSQLTGLENTEAFF. CDR3 nucleotides: TGCGCCAGCAGCCAACTAACGGGACTCGAGAACACTGAAGCTTTCTTT.

This clone was detected once. For the CDR3, the DNA is TGCGCCAGCAGCCAAGTAACAGGGCCAGGAAACACCATATATTTT. Amino acids: CASSQVTGPGNTIYF. The rearrangement joins TRBV4-1 to TRBJ1-3; D is possibly TRBD1 (6 bases). Germline lookup yields CDR1 MGHRA and CDR2 YSYEKL. V lost 1 base and J lost 4, with 11 bases in between. The CDR3 has 15 residues.

This sequence joins TRBV5-1 and TRBJ2-1, with TRBD1 identical over 8 bases. From germline, CDR1 is SGHRS and CDR2 YFSETQ. This CDR3 is 13 amino acids long. The V segment lost 0 bases and the J segment 8 bases; nucleotides outside the gene matches: 1. CDR3 nucleotides: TGCGCCAGCAGCTTGGCAGGGGGCTATGAGCAGTTCTTC. Its protein product is CASSLAGGYEQFF.

This sequence joins TRBV15 and TRBJ2-7; 8 positions match TRBD1. This CDR3 contains 15 residues. Germline CDR1 LNHNV, CDR2 YYDKDF (reference sequence). V gave up 3 bases and J gave up 2 bases; unmatched junction bases: 6. The CDR3 nucleotides are TGTGCCACCAGCAGTCGGACAGGGCAAGCCTACGAGCAGTACGTC. Amino acids: CATSSRTGQAYEQYV.

V gene TRBV29-1 combines with J gene TRBJ1-3; D is possibly TRBD1 (5 bases). The CDR3 consists of 15 residues. The V end lost 7 bases, the J end lost 3 bases, and 19 bases lay between the germline ends. Germline CDR1 is SQVTM and CDR2 is ANQGSEA. CDR3 nucleotide sequence: TGCAGCGCTCAAGGGGCGGGGGTCGATGGAAACACCATATATTTT. It encodes CSAQGAGVDGNTIYF.

The rearrangement uses TRBV28 and TRBJ2-1; 11 positions agree with TRBD1. The V gene end was trimmed by 6 bases and the J gene end by 12 bases; junction bases not matched to a gene: 19. Germline-derived CDR1 and CDR2 are MDHEN and SYDVKM. CDR3 length: 17 residues. The CDR3 here is CASRPPGLGQGAVGQFF. The CDR3, as DNA: TGTGCCAGCAGGCCCCCCGGTCTAGGACAGGGGGCGGTCGGGCAGTTCTTC.

V usage is TRBV5-3 and J usage is TRBJ1-4, with TRBD1 matching 8 bases. TRBV5-3 is marked as an open reading frame, function uncertain. The CDR3 extends over 16 amino acids. The junction had 19 bases not matched to a gene; V was cut back by 4 bases and J by 14 bases. The CDR3: CARSPSLRGQSGRLFF. In DNA, the CDR3 is TGTGCCAGAAGCCCCTCTCTCAGGGGGCAGTCGGGTAGGCTGTTTTTT.

For this clone: The sample has other DNA sequences that encode this CDR3 too. The chain employs TRBV5-4 and TRBJ1-3; D perhaps matches TRBD1 (6 bases). Looked up from germline, CDR1 is SGHNT and CDR2 is YYREEE (reference sequence). Trimming took 4 bases from V and 2 from J, leaving 10 bases between them. The CDR3 spans 14 residues. The CDR3 here is CASSSQGTGNTIYF. CDR3 nucleotide sequence: TGTGCCAGCAGCAGTCAGGGGACTGGAAACACCATATATTTT.

The chain employs TRBV4-3 and TRBJ2-1, with a weak D call TRBD1 (6 bases). The V gene lost 0 bases and the J gene lost 4 bases, with 7 bases spanning the gap. The germline CDR1 and CDR2 sequences are LGHNA and YSLEER. The CDR3 has 14 residues. Here the CDR3 DNA reads TGCGCCAGCAGCCAAGACAGGGGATACAATGAGCAGTTCTTC. It codes for CASSQDRGYNEQFF.

V is TRBV10-2 and J is TRBJ2-2; 8 bases are shared with TRBD2. CDR3 size: 17 residues. Germline V lookup: CDR1 WSHSY, CDR2 SAAADI. The trim removed 6 bases at V and 4 bases at J, leaving 13 bases unmatched. CDR3 sequence reads: CASSLPGGGKVTGELFF. CDR3 coding DNA: TGCGCCAGCAGCTTACCTGGCGGGGGGAAGGTCACCGGGGAGCTGTTTTTT.

This chain connects TRBV9 to TRBJ2-2, with 9 bases matching TRBD1. The CDR3 spans 15 residues. Germline loops: CDR1 SGDLS, CDR2 YYNGEE. Trimming cost V 4 bases and J 5 bases; bases outside gene matches: 6. The CDR3 protein is CASSPRTGATGELFF. The CDR3 coding sequence is TGTGCCAGCAGCCCGAGGACAGGGGCAACCGGGGAGCTGTTTTTT.